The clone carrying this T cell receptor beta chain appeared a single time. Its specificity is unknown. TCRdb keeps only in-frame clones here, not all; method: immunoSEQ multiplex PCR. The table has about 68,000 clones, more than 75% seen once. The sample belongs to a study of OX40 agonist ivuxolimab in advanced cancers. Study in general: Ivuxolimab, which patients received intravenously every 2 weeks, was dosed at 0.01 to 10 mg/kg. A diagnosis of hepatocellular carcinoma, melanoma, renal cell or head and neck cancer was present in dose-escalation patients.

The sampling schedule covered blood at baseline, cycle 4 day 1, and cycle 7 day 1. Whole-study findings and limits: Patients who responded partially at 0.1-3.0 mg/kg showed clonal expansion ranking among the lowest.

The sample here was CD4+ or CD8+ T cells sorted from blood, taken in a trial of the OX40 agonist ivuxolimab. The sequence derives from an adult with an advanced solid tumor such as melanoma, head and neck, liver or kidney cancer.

In nucleotides, the CDR3 is TGCGCCAGCGGAGAGACGCAGACAGGGCAAGAGACCCAGTACTTC. It encodes CASGETQTGQETQYF. The chain carries TRBV5-1 and TRBJ2-5; 7 bases align to TRBD1. J lost 2 bases, V lost 7 bases, and 11 bases had no gene match. This CDR3 has 15 amino acids. Germline V gene data show CDR1 as SGHRS and CDR2 as YFSETQ.